The following is a T cell receptor (beta chain) sequence with its context. Evenly divided among several immunoSEQ plates was the genomic DNA of each subset. Profiled with immunoSEQ multiplex PCR; TCRdb holds only in-frame clones, not every one. Counted here are some 2,100,000 clones, 85% to 95% occurring once; the ten biggest clones make up 1.5% to 2%. The sample comes from a study of shared clonotypes between healthy human individuals. Naive CD8 cells lacked CD45RO, underwent positive selection for CCR7 and left out terminally differentiated effector memory CD45RA+ cells. Source material: naive CD8+ T cells from PBMCs. This TCR came from a man between 18 and 29 years old in good health. Some clones in this sample may be carry-over from other donors' samples.

As DNA, the CDR3 is TGTGCCAGCAGCGCGGACAGGGGGAAATTCTACGAGCAGTACTTC. This codes for CASSADRGKFYEQYF. This chain connects TRBV5-4 to TRBJ2-7; 10 nucleotides agree with TRBD1. Unmatched junction bases numbered 7, after V lost 4 bases and J lost 3 bases. CDR3 length: 15 amino acids. The germline gives CDR1 SGHNT, CDR2 YYREEE (reference sequence).